Listed below are T cell receptor beta chains from one sample, sequenced in a study of shared clonotypes between healthy human individuals. Method: immunoSEQ multiplex PCR; TCRdb's copy keeps in-frame clones and lacks some. Found here are some 2,000,000 clones, about 95% of them singletons; the top ten hold 0.9% to 1.3%. Sequenced material: naive CD8+ T cells sorted from blood. Receptors originate from a man aged 18-30 years in good health. CDR3s include the opening cysteine and the closing phenylalanine or tryptophan. D genes are given only for firm matches. The size entry is marked missing in some rows and otherwise reads once, few, many or a size class.

J gene: TRBJ2-2; D gene: -; clone size: -; V gene: TRBV6-5; CDR3 protein: CASSYSVSTGELFF; CDR3 DNA: TGTGCCAGCAGTTACTCTGTCTCTACCGGGGAGCTGTTTTTT
J gene: TRBJ1-1; D gene: -; clone size: -; V gene: TRBV9; CDR3 protein: CASSAWGGSDEAFF; CDR3 DNA: TGTGCCAGCAGCGCCTGGGGGGGTTCGGATGAAGCTTTCTTT
J gene: TRBJ1-1; D gene: TRBD1; clone size: -; V gene: TRBV19; CDR3 protein: CASSFGRDREDTEAFF; CDR3 DNA: TGTGCCAGTAGTTTTGGGAGGGACAGGGAGGACACTGAAGCTTTCTTT
J gene: TRBJ2-1; D gene: TRBD1; clone size: -; V gene: TRBV27; CDR3 protein: CASTKTGWINEQFF; CDR3 DNA: TGTGCCAGCACCAAGACAGGGTGGATCAATGAGCAGTTCTTC
J gene: TRBJ1-4; D gene: -; clone size: -; V gene: TRBV11-2; CDR3 protein: CASSLIDEKLFF; CDR3 DNA: TGTGCCAGCAGCTTAATCGATGAAAAACTGTTTTTT
J gene: TRBJ1-5; D gene: TRBD1; clone size: -; V gene: TRBV27; CDR3 protein: CASSSIGTGGQPQHF; CDR3 DNA: TGTGCCAGCAGTTCGATTGGGACAGGGGGTCAGCCCCAGCATTTT
J gene: TRBJ2-7; D gene: -; clone size: -; V gene: TRBV4-3; CDR3 protein: CASSQVEGPYEQYF; CDR3 DNA: TGCGCCAGCAGCCAAGTTGAAGGGCCGTACGAGCAGTACTTC
J gene: TRBJ2-7; D gene: -; clone size: -; V gene: TRBV5-1; CDR3 protein: CASSLAMGGVYEQYF; CDR3 DNA: TGCGCCAGCAGCTTGGCCATGGGGGGCGTCTACGAGCAGTACTTC
J gene: TRBJ2-7; D gene: TRBD1; clone size: -; V gene: TRBV6-5; CDR3 protein: CASSSTGQTYEQYF; CDR3 DNA: TGTGCCAGCAGTTCGACAGGGCAAACCTACGAGCAGTACTTC
J gene: TRBJ1-3; D gene: -; clone size: -; V gene: TRBV6-1; CDR3 protein: CASLRVSSGNTIYF; CDR3 DNA: TGTGCCAGCTTGCGCGTTAGCTCTGGAAACACCATATATTTT
J gene: TRBJ1-1; D gene: -; clone size: once; V gene: TRBV7-9; CDR3 protein: CASSWTGLSEAFF; CDR3 DNA: TGTGCCAGCAGCTGGACTGGACTCAGTGAAGCTTTCTTT
J gene: TRBJ2-3; D gene: TRBD1; clone size: -; V gene: TRBV28; CDR3 protein: CASSSQGVADTQYF; CDR3 DNA: TGTGCCAGCAGTTCACAGGGGGTTGCAGATACGCAGTATTTT
J gene: TRBJ2-7; D gene: TRBD2; clone size: -; V gene: TRBV11-1; CDR3 protein: CASSSGLADSYEQYF; CDR3 DNA: TGTGCCAGCAGCTCCGGACTAGCGGATTCCTACGAGCAGTACTTC
J gene: TRBJ1-2; D gene: -; clone size: -; V gene: TRBV4-1; CDR3 protein: CASSQDLGFYGYTF; CDR3 DNA: TGCGCCAGCAGCCAAGATCTTGGTTTCTATGGCTACACCTTC